This T cell receptor (beta chain) stems from a study of shared clonotypes between healthy human individuals. Study-level information: For every donor, three CD4 naive, three CD4 memory, two CD8 naive and one CD8 memory plates were used.

Deep-level assay runs were performed. 200 to 250 ng DNA, around 30,000 T cell genomes, went into each sorted-subset replicate PCR. The method was immunoSEQ multiplex PCR; TCRdb's version includes in-frame clones alone and lacks a portion of them. Found here are fewer than 2.5 million clones, 80% to 95% of them singletons; the top ten hold roughly 0.36%. Comment on this clone: Its cognate antigen is unknown.

Whole-study findings and limits: In a few donors, around 5.5% of naive CD4 clonotypes appeared in common.

Specimen: naive CD4+ T cells from PBMCs. The subset here: CD45RA+ positively selected. This receptor was obtained from a man younger than 30 in good health. Some clones in this sample may be carry-over from other donors' samples.

The CDR3 spells CASSLSDRVGQPQHF. CDR3 DNA sequence: TGCGCCAGCAGCTTGTCGGACAGGGTCGGTCAGCCCCAGCATTTT. V and J are TRBV5-1 and TRBJ1-5; 8 nucleotides agree with TRBD1. Germline V gene lookup returns CDR1 SGHRS and CDR2 YFSETQ. The V segment lost 1 base and the J segment 6 bases; nucleotides outside the gene matches: 6. The CDR3 sequence is 15 residues long.